One T cell receptor beta chain is described in this entry. Its matching antigen is unknown. cDNA reverse transcribed from extracted RNA served as the sequencing template. Generated by immunoSEQ multiplex PCR, the TCRdb table keeps only in-frame clones and is missing some. The sample shows 60,000 to 70,000 clones, about half of them seen only once. The CDR3 runs 16 residues. V was pared by 4 bases and J by 2 bases, with 10 bases of the junction left unmatched. In germline, CDR1 is SGHDT, CDR2 YYEEEE. This record belongs to a study of CD8+ T cells in alopecia areata. Study details: Oral tofacitinib (5 to 10 mg twice daily) was administered to treated patients. Dosing spanned 6 to 18 months on tofacitinib, then 6 months off drug.

The study's findings and limits: Among the cells sequenced in scalp samples are also the resident alphabeta T cells of normal skin. More clonal than normal scalp was lesional scalp, particularly alopecia totalis/universalis.

The TCR originated in a human donor with alopecia areata. The J gene is TRBJ2-3, the V gene TRBV5-6; TRBD2 matches 7 bases. The material was CD8+ T cells sorted from blood, obtained at week 0. CDR3 nucleotides: TGTGCCAGCAGCCCGGGGGGACGGGCCCTCACAGATACGCAGTATTTT. Translating gives CASSPGGRALTDTQYF.